This TCR beta chain was sequenced in a study of post-analysis software for immune sequencing data. Overall study findings and caveats: A significant reduction in normalized Chao1 diversity was observed in multiple sclerosis patients versus controls. About 5 TRBV segments were significantly more frequent in patients than in controls. TRBV5-6, TRBV5-1 and TRBV20-1 were among these segments.

This CDR3 is 13 amino acids long. Germline CDR1 and CDR2: SQVTM and ANQGSEA. Built from TCR beta cDNA, the libraries had unique molecular identifiers in them. Using its own MiXCR run on the PCR reads, TCRdb lists one record per CDR3 protein. The top ten hold roughly 1.8% of the sample, which has 450,000 to 650,000 distinct CDR3 sequences, 40% to 50% seen once. On this clonotype itself: Its antigen is unknown. An end of the junction does not agree with germline; a read error may underlie this.

The sequenced sample consisted of blood. This rearrangement joins TRBV29-1 to TRBJ1-2; D is possibly TRBD1 (6 bases). The receptor was derived from a girl aged 5 to 17 with multiple sclerosis. This chain's CDR3 is CSVEDRINYGYTF. The CDR3 DNA reads as TGCAGCGTAGAAGACAGGATTAACTATGGCTACACCTTC.